This T cell receptor (beta chain) emerged from a study of a mutant IDH1 vaccine in newly diagnosed glioma. Study-wide context: The vaccination schedule gave patients eight doses in weeks 1, 3, 5, 7, 11, 15, 19 and 23.

TCRdb's copy holds only in-frame clones and misses some; the assay was immunoSEQ multiplex PCR. The table lists some 29,000 clones, approximately 82% of them singletons. Time point defined: week 23, last vaccination. Doses consisted of 300 ug of mutant IDH1 20-mer peptide each, paired with topical imiquimod. Germline V lookup: CDR1 GTSNPN, CDR2 SVGIG (reference sequence). The CDR3 loop spans 16 amino acids. The germline V and J ends were trimmed by 3 bases and 0 bases, with 15 bases remaining between them. About this clone: Its antigen is not known.

The V gene is TRBV30, the J gene TRBJ1-5, with D possibly being TRBD1 (5 bases). The source is a woman aged 25 to 39 with glioma. The material sequenced was PBMCs, taken from a glioma patient whose treatment included an IDH1 peptide vaccine. The CDR3 loop reads CAWSPRDGYSNQPQHF. The CDR3 coding sequence is TGTGCCTGGAGCCCCCGGGACGGTTATAGCAATCAGCCCCAGCATTTT.